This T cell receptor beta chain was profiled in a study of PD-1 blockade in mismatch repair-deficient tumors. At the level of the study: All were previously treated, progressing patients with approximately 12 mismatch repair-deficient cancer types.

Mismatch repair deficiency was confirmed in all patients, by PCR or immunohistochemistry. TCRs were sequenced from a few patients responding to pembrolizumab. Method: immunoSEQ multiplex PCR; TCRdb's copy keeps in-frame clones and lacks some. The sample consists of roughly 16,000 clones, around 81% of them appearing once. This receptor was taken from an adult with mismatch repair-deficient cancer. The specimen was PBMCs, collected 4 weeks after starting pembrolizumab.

CDR3 nucleotides: TGTGCCAGCAGCTTGCGCGGTCGGGAGACCCAGTACTTC. As protein: CASSLRGRETQYF. The V and J genes are TRBV5-6 and TRBJ2-5; D is unclear. Germline loops: CDR1 SGHDT, CDR2 YYEEEE. The ends were cut back, 1 base at V and 5 bases at J, with 9 bases in the middle. The CDR3 extends over 13 amino acids.